This TCR beta chain was observed in a study of blood T cell repertoires in COVID-19 (dated by TCRdb to the early 2020s). Looking at the study overall: The collaborator samples originated in the United States, Italy and Spain and spanned the acute and convalescent phases of COVID-19. The repertoires were made available in a free public database intended to serve as a resource for research on the immune response to SARS-CoV-2. The dataset comprised deeply sampled blood TCRbeta repertoires from subjects exposed to, actively infected with, or recovered from COVID-19. Where available, HLA class I and class II types were obtained from metadata supplied by the sample provider rather than from assay-based typing. The samples were drawn from two sources: the first 160 participants of the ongoing ImmuneRACE study, and 1,200 or so subjects contributed by 6 global collaborators. A de-identified subject ID, COVID-19 status, age in years and sex were almost always included in the sample metadata. The material from the prospective study consisted of cDNA or gDNA derived from T cells, B-cell-depleted T cells, or PBMCs. Study-level results and caveats: The amount of clinical and demographic metadata varied by source and participant and was provided uncurated.

Each collaborating institution followed its own protocols to collect whole blood in K2EDTA tubes. Collaborator samples were shipped for TCRbeta analysis as frozen whole blood, isolated PBMCs, or DNA extracted from either sample type. The germline V gene (reference sequence) provides CDR1 MNHNY and CDR2 SVGAGI. Trimming removed 6 bases from V and 5 bases from J; the gene matches leave 3 bases unexplained. The cysteine opens and the phenylalanine closes a CDR3 of 12 amino acids. Kept here is only the CDR3 DNA, which spans 36 bases and is read in frame from base 1. TCRbeta CDR3 regions were amplified from genomic DNA by means of the immunoSEQ Assay, a bias-controlled multiplex PCR. Regarding the original processing steps: Within the assay, amplification of reference gene primers was used to estimate how many nucleated cells each sample contained. Sequence reads were collapsed and filtered to measure the absolute abundance of every unique TCRbeta CDR3 rearrangement. For each sample, productive Simpson clonality was calculated as the square root of Simpson's diversity index over productive rearrangements. Held by TCRdb, this immuneACCESS table contains in-frame sequences only and omits some clones. Under half of the omission traces to an unresolved V gene where checked; the cause of the rest is unknown. V and J calls and clone size are given by that table; D and trimming were obtained from the DNA. Here the sample has fewer than 180,000 clones; 70% to 90% occur a single time. The top ten hold roughly 3.3% of the sample.

In this sample, this clone turned up a few times. What antigen it recognizes has not been identified. There are no base qualities to consult, and no much larger clone falls within one base. The source material was peripheral blood. The sequence derives from a man between 70 and 80 years old with acute or convalescent COVID-19. The rearrangement combines TRBV6-6 with TRBJ2-7, with 8 central nucleotides matching TRBD2. The CDR3 has the sequence CASRTTSDEQYF. The DNA sequence follows: TGTGCCAGCAGGACGACTAGCGACGAGCAGTACTTC.